These 18 T cell receptor beta chains came from one sample sequenced in a study of HIV-infected patients and healthy controls. TCRdb reanalysed the 5' RACE reads using MiXCR and keeps one entry per CDR3 protein. This sample has about 67,000 distinct CDR3 sequences, with roughly a sixth found just once. Sequencing was carried out using CD4+ T cells from blood. These receptors came from a human donor in good health.

This clonotype has a single count. The rearrangement joins TRBV7-2 to TRBJ2-3; 9 nucleotides line up with TRBD1. This CDR3 spans 16 amino acids. The V gene end was trimmed by 5 bases and the J gene end by 3 bases; junction bases not matched to a gene: 9. Germline V CDR1 and CDR2: SGHTA, FQGNSA. In DNA, the CDR3 is TGTGCCAGCAGCATAAGTCGGGACAGGGCGACAGATACGCAGTATTTT. It codes for CASSISRDRATDTQYF.

This clonotype was detected a few times. V usage is TRBV3-1 and J usage is TRBJ2-7, with D possibly being TRBD2 (6 bases). This CDR3 is built from 14 residues. Germline lookup yields CDR1 LGHDT and CDR2 YNNKEL (reference sequence). Trimming left V 1 base short and J 3 bases short, with 10 bases between. Here the CDR3 reads CASSQGRGSYEQYF. The CDR3 DNA sequence: TGTGCCAGCAGCCAAGGACGGGGGAGCTACGAGCAGTACTTC.

The chain links TRBV5-1 to TRBJ2-3; D is unclear. The V end lost 4 bases, the J end lost 2 bases, and 17 bases lay between the germline ends. CDR3 length equals 16 residues. In germline, CDR1 is SGHRS, CDR2 YFSETQ. CDR3 nucleotide sequence: TGCGCCAGCAGCATATCGCGGAATAGCAACACAGATACGCAGTATTTT. Residues: CASSISRNSNTDTQYF.

This sequence joins TRBV19 and TRBJ1-4; 9 bases are a match to TRBD1. This CDR3 has 14 amino acids. V lost 8 bases to trimming and J lost 6 bases; unmatched junction nucleotides: 7. Per the germline V gene, CDR1 is LNHDA and CDR2 is SQIVND (reference sequence). The CDR3 region is CASAQQGAHEKLFF. CDR3 sequence (DNA): TGTGCCAGTGCACAACAGGGGGCGCATGAAAAACTGTTTTTT.

V gene TRBV29-1 combines with J gene TRBJ2-7; D may correspond to TRBD1 or TRBD2 (5 bases each). Per the germline V gene, CDR1 is SQVTM and CDR2 is ANQGSEA. The CDR3 consists of 13 residues. V was pared by 8 bases and J by 3 bases, with 17 bases between. The DNA for the CDR3 is TGCAGCATTCTTCGGGACGGGCACTACGAGCAGTACTTC. Translating it yields CSILRDGHYEQYF.

J is TRBJ1-2 and V is TRBV19; TRBD1 is a possible D gene (6 bases). V lost 11 bases to trimming and J lost 1 base, with 17 bases between them. CDR3 size: 14 residues. Germline V gene lookup returns CDR1 LNHDA and CDR2 SQIVND (reference sequence). The CDR3 bases are TGTGCCGCCAGTATTTCAGGGGTTAACTATGGCTACACCTTC. As protein: CAASISGVNYGYTF.

V usage is TRBV30 and J usage is TRBJ2-7; the D gene is possibly TRBD1 (6 bases). The V end lost 1 base, the J end lost 1 base, and 14 bases lay between the germline ends. Germline CDR1 and CDR2: GTSNPN and SVGIG (reference sequence). This CDR3 has 15 amino acids. The CDR3 region is CAWSGRRGLSYEQYF. CDR3 bases: TGTGCCTGGAGTGGTCGAAGGGGGTTATCCTACGAGCAGTACTTC.

This clonotype was seen a handful of times. The chain couples TRBV28 to TRBJ1-5; no reliable D call. The CDR3 spans 12 residues. Looked up from germline, CDR1 is MDHEN and CDR2 is SYDVKM. The ends were cut back, 2 bases at V and 10 bases at J, with 9 bases in the middle. This chain's CDR3 is CASSLAGGPQHF. The CDR3 DNA reads TGTGCCAGCAGTTTAGCGGGTGGACCCCAGCATTTT.

This clonotype was counted once. A much larger clone differs from this one at a single base, so this may be a read error. The missing conserved phenylalanine or tryptophan at the end of this CDR3 makes a read error likely. J is TRBJ2-6 and V is TRBV10-2; 11 bases are a match to TRBD2. Germline CDR1 WSHSY, CDR2 SAAADI. V shed 3 bases and J 3 bases; nucleotides not matched to a gene: 1. The CDR3 spans 16 residues. CDR3 loop: CASSELAGVGANVLTI. DNA of the CDR3: TGCGCCAGCAGTGAACTAGCGGGAGTTGGGGCCAACGTCCTGACTATC.

This clonotype was detected ten times or more. The genes are TRBV5-1 and TRBJ1-5; maybe TRBD1 (5 bases). The V gene lost 5 bases and the J gene lost 7 bases, with 16 bases spanning the gap. Germline-derived CDR1 and CDR2 are SGHRS and YFSETQ. The CDR3 spans 14 residues. The CDR3 loop reads CASSYDGTEQPQHF. The CDR3 DNA follows: TGCGCCAGCAGTTATGACGGGACTGAGCAGCCCCAGCATTTT.

The gene calls are TRBV18 and TRBJ1-1; D gene ambiguous. The CDR3 runs to 14 residues. CDR1 is KGHSH and CDR2 is LQKENI in the germline V gene. Trimming took off 1 base at V and 4 bases at J, with 10 bases between the two ends. The CDR3 loop reads CASSPQGRSTEAFF. The CDR3 nucleotides read TGTGCCAGCTCACCACAGGGTCGGAGCACTGAAGCTTTCTTT.

The chain uses TRBV29-1 and TRBJ2-7; TRBD1 matches 7 bases. V gave up 2 bases and J gave up 6 bases; unmatched junction bases: 4. There are 12 residues in the CDR3. Germline V gene lookup returns CDR1 SQVTM and CDR2 ANQGSEA. The CDR3 region has the DNA TGCAGCGTTGAACAACACAGGGGCGAGCAGTACTTC. It codes for CSVEQHRGEQYF.

This clonotype was recorded at least ten times. This chain links TRBV20-1 with TRBJ1-6; TRBD1 might be the D (6 bases). V was pared by 6 bases and J by 9 bases, with 18 bases between. Per germline, CDR1 DFQATT and CDR2 SNEGSKA (reference sequence). There are 14 residues in the CDR3. This CDR3 is CSAPSRGVGSPLHF. The CDR3 DNA is TGCAGTGCCCCCTCCAGGGGAGTGGGTTCACCCCTCCACTTT.

A few counts support this clonotype. The CDR3 DNA follows: TGCAGCGTCAGACGGGACCAAGAGACCCAGTACTTC. Protein product: CSVRRDQETQYF. The chain is built from TRBV29-1 and TRBJ2-5, with D uncertain. The V end was cut by 6 bases, the J end by 0 bases, with 8 bases between. From germline, CDR1 is SQVTM and CDR2 ANQGSEA. The CDR3 consists of 12 residues.

This clonotype was seen ten or more times. The rearrangement joins TRBV12-3 or TRBV12-4 to TRBJ2-3; no firm D call. This CDR3 spans 11 amino acids. Deletions cut 3 bases from V and 2 bases from J, with 0 bases between. CDR3 region: CASSFTDTQYF. For the CDR3, the DNA is TGTGCCAGCAGTTTCACAGATACGCAGTATTTT.

The chain is built from TRBV20-1 and TRBJ1-6; D gene uncertain. V gave up 1 base and J gave up 8 bases, with 9 bases separating them. There are 13 residues in the CDR3. CDR1 and CDR2 (germline): DFQATT, SNEGSKA (reference sequence). Written as DNA, the CDR3 is TGCAGTGCTAGAGTCGCTAGGGATTCACCCCTCCACTTT. Translating it yields CSARVARDSPLHF.

This clonotype has only a few counts. J is TRBJ1-2 and V is TRBV6-1; 8 positions agree with TRBD1. This CDR3 has 12 residues. Looked up from germline, CDR1 is MNHNS and CDR2 is SASEGT. Unmatched junction bases numbered 2, after V lost 5 bases and J lost 6 bases. The CDR3 DNA is TGTGCCAGCAGTCGGACAGGGAATGGCTACACCTTC. Translation: CASSRTGNGYTF.

The chain employs TRBV19 and TRBJ2-6; 9 bases are shared with TRBD1. The V gene's germline CDR1 is LNHDA and CDR2 SQIVND (reference sequence). CDR3 size: 15 residues. J gave up 6 bases and V 6 bases, and 6 bases lay outside the gene matches. Written as DNA, the CDR3 is TGTGCCAGTAGCCTGGACAGGGGAGAGGCCAACGTCCTGACTTTC. It is translated as CASSLDRGEANVLTF. The entire variable domain, with the rest obtained from reference TRBV19 and TRBJ2-6, is as follows: DGGITQSPKYLFRKEGQNVTLSCEQNLNHDAMYWYRQDPGQGLRLIYYSQIVNDFQKGDIAEGYSVSREKKESFPLTVTSAQKNPTAFYLCASSLDRGEANVLTFGAGSRLTVL.